This T cell receptor beta chain was sequenced in a study of OX40 agonist ivuxolimab in advanced cancers. About the study: The study reported partial responses in three patients: one hepatocellular carcinoma, two cutaneous melanoma.

Autoimmune disease history or systemic immunosuppression meant exclusion. Trimming removed 0 bases from V and 6 bases from J, with 7 bases in between. The germline CDR1 and CDR2 sequences are SGHRS and YFSETQ. The CDR3 runs 14 residues. TCRdb keeps only in-frame clones here, not all; method: immunoSEQ multiplex PCR. The profile shows approximately 40,000 clones, roughly 88% of them singletons. This receptor was identified in an adult with an advanced solid tumor such as melanoma, head and neck, liver or kidney cancer. The sequencing here drew on CD4+ or CD8+ T cells sorted from blood, taken in a trial of the OX40 agonist ivuxolimab. The chain links TRBV5-1 to TRBJ1-6; TRBD1 might be the D (6 bases). Here the CDR3 DNA reads TGCGCCAGCAGCTTGGAGGGGGGTAATTCACCCCTCCACTTT. Residues: CASSLEGGNSPLHF.